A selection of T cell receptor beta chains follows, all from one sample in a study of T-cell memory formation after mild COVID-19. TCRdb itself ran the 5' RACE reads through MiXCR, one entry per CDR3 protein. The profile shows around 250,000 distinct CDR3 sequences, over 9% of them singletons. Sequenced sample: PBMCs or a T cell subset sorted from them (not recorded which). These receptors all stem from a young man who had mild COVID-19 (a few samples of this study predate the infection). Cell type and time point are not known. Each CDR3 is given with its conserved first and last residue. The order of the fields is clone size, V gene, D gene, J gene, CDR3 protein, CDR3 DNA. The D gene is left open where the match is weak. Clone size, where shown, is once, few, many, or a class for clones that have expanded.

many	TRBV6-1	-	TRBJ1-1	CASSDWTREAFF	TGTGCCAGCAGTGATTGGACACGTGAAGCTTTCTTT
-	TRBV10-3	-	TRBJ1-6	CAISDLGSSYNSPLHF	TGTGCCATCAGTGATCTGGGGAGCTCCTATAATTCACCCCTCCACTTT
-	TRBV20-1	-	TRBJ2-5	CSAAPPILGRETQYF	TGCAGTGCTGCCCCACCCATACTAGGGAGAGAGACCCAGTACTTC
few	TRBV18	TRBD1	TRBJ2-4	CASSPRGTDENIQYF	TGTGCCAGCTCACCCAGGGGGACGGACGAAAACATTCAGTACTTC
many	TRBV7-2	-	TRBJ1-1	CASSSPRRLEAFF	TGTGCCAGCAGCTCCCCCCGGAGGCTTGAAGCTTTCTTT
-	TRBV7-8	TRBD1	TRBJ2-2	CARGTENTGELFF	TGTGCCAGGGGGACAGAGAACACCGGGGAGCTGTTTTTT
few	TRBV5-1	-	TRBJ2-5	CASSRGTVQETQYF	TGCGCCAGCAGCCGCGGGACAGTCCAAGAGACCCAGTACTTC
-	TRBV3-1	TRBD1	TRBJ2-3	CASTPTGADTQYF	TGTGCCAGCACCCCGACAGGGGCAGATACGCAGTATTTT
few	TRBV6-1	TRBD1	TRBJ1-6	CASSEGDSLSPLHF	TGTGCCAGCAGTGAAGGGGACAGTCTCTCACCCCTCCACTTT
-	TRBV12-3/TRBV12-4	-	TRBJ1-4	CASSPRTELFF	TGTGCCAGCAGCCCAAGGACAGAACTGTTTTTT
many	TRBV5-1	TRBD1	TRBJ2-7	CASSLGGQARWDEQYF	TGCGCCAGCAGCTTGGGGGGACAGGCCCGGTGGGACGAGCAGTACTTC
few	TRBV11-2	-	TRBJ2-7	CASSLDPTVYEQYF	TGTGCCAGCAGCTTAGATCCCACAGTCTACGAGCAGTACTTC
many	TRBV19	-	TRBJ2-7	CATATGALSYEQYF	TGTGCCACCGCTACGGGGGCCCTTTCCTACGAGCAGTACTTC
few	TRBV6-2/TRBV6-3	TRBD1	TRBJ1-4	CASSGQGETNEKLFF	TGTGCCAGCAGTGGACAGGGTGAAACTAATGAAAAACTGTTTTTT
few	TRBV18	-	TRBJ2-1	CASSRRPGGGSYNEQFF	TGTGCCAGCTCACGGAGACCTGGGGGGGGCTCATACAATGAGCAGTTCTTC
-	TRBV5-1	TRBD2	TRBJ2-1	CASSLSGRAVFGYNEQFF	TGCGCCAGCAGCTTGTCAGGGAGGGCCGTATTTGGCTACAATGAGCAGTTCTTC
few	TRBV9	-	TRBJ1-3	CASSGDGSTIYF	TGTGCCAGCAGCGGGGACGGGAGCACCATATATTTT
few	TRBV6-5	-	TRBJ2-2	CASETGGPNTGELFF	TGTGCCAGCGAAACTGGGGGGCCGAACACCGGGGAGCTGTTTTTT
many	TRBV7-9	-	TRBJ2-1	CASSPPPRAVSYNEQFF	TGTGCCAGCAGCCCCCCTCCGAGGGCGGTTTCCTACAATGAGCAGTTCTTC
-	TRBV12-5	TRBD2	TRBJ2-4	CASGLVPGRGNIQYF	TGTGCTAGTGGTTTGGTACCGGGGAGGGGAAACATTCAGTACTTC
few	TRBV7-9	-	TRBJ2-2	CASSLDSLGELFF	TGTGCCAGCAGCTTAGACAGTTTGGGGGAGCTGTTTTTT
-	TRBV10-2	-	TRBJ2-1	CASKRHNEQFF	TGCGCCAGCAAGAGACACAATGAGCAGTTCTTC
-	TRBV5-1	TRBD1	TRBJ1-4	CASSLMSSQGDEKLFF	TGCGCCAGCAGCTTGATGTCTTCACAGGGGGATGAAAAACTGTTTTTT
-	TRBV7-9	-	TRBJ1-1	CASSSPTGLEMNTEAFF	TGTGCCAGCAGCTCACCCACAGGGTTGGAGATGAACACTGAAGCTTTCTTT
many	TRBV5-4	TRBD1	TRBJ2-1	CASSLATGGSYNEQFF	TGTGCCAGCAGCTTGGCGACAGGGGGGAGTTACAATGAGCAGTTCTTC
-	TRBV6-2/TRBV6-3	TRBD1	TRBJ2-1	CASTRGTVSYNEQFF	TGTGCCAGCACCAGAGGGACAGTCTCCTACAATGAGCAGTTCTTC
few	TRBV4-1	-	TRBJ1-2	CASSSRSPARGYTF	TGCGCCAGCAGCTCCCGGTCCCCAGCAAGAGGCTACACCTTC